Below, 6 T cell receptor beta chains from the same sample are listed, as sequenced in a study of cytomegalovirus exposure and HLA in healthy donors. It was with 60 Vbeta and 13 Jbeta primers that the PCR ran. Measured with immunoSEQ multiplex PCR; TCRdb has only the in-frame clones, and not every one. The data hold around 130,000 clones, with approximately 80% observed a single time. Sequenced material: PBMCs. All receptors derive from a girl aged 2 to 9 in good health and CMV-seronegative.

CDR3 in amino acids: CAIPPGTGRETQYF. In DNA form, the CDR3 reads TGTGCAATACCTCCCGGGACAGGCAGGGAGACCCAGTACTTC. The rearrangement joins TRBV27 to TRBJ2-5, with 8 nucleotides matching TRBD1. Germline CDR1 is MNHEY and CDR2 is SMNVEV (reference sequence). This CDR3 region has 14 residues.

This chain joins TRBV28 and TRBJ1-2; maybe TRBD1 (5 bases). There are 13 residues in the CDR3. Between the trimmed V and J ends, which lost 3 bases and 3 bases, there was a span of 8 bases. Germline CDR1 and CDR2: MDHEN and SYDVKM. The CDR3: CASSFEGDYGYTF. The CDR3 DNA reads as TGTGCCAGCAGTTTCGAAGGGGACTATGGCTACACCTTC.

The chain has TRBV9 and TRBJ1-2; a weak D match, TRBD1 (6 bases). This CDR3 contains 15 residues. Germline CDR1 is SGDLS and CDR2 is YYNGEE. V was trimmed by 2 bases and J by 4 bases, leaving 15 bases between them. CDR3 coding DNA: TGTGCCAGCAGCGTTGAACTGGACAGCCCCTATGGCTACACCTTC. Translated: CASSVELDSPYGYTF.

This clone is a singleton in its sample. The chain's CDR3 is CASSPTSGGYEQYF. The CDR3 nucleotides read TGTGCCAGTAGTCCCACTAGCGGAGGTTACGAGCAGTACTTC. The V call is TRBV19, the J call TRBJ2-7; TRBD2 agrees at 8 bases. The CDR3 is 14 residues long. The V and J ends lost 5 bases and 4 bases, in that order; junction bases with no gene match: 7. CDR1 and CDR2 (germline): LNHDA, SQIVND (reference sequence).

This rearrangement joins TRBV9 to TRBJ2-7; D may be TRBD1 (6 bases). The CDR3 spans 12 residues. Germline CDR1 reads SGDLS; CDR2 reads YYNGEE. Deletions cut 5 bases from V and 5 bases from J, with 11 bases between. CDR3 in amino acids: CASSDQGNEQYF. In nucleotides, the CDR3 is TGTGCCAGCAGTGACCAGGGGAACGAGCAGTACTTC.

The V and J genes are TRBV11-2 and TRBJ1-2, with D perhaps TRBD1 (5 bases). The CDR3 extends over 17 amino acids. V lost 1 base to trimming and J lost 6 bases, with 21 bases between them. Germline CDR1 is SGHAT and CDR2 is FQNNGV. This CDR3 is CASSLVFRQGGMNGYTF. Here the CDR3 DNA reads TGTGCCAGCAGCTTAGTGTTCCGGCAGGGTGGGATGAATGGCTACACCTTC. Drawing the rest from reference TRBV11-2 and TRBJ1-2, the complete variable domain is EAGVAQSPRYKIIEKRQSVAFWCNPISGHATLYWYQQILGQGPKLLIQFQNNGVVDDSQLPKDRFSAERLKGVDSTLKIQPAKLEDSAVYLCASSLVFRQGGMNGYTFGSGTRLTVV.